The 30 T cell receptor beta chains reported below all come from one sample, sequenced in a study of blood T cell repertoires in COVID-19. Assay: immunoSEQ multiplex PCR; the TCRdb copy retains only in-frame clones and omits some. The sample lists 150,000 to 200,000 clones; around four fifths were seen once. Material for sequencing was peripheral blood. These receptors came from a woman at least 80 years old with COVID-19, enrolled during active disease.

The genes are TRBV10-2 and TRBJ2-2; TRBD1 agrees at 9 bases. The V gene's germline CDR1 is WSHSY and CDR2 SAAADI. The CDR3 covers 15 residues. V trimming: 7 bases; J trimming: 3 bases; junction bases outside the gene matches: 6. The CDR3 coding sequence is TGCGCCAGCACACGGGACAGGGCGGACACCGGGGAGCTGTTTTTT. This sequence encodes CASTRDRADTGELFF.

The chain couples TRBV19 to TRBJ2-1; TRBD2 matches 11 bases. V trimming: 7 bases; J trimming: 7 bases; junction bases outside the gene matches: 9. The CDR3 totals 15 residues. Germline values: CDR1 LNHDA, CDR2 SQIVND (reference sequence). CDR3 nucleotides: TGTGCCAGTATCTATAGCGGGGGGGCGATTAATGAGCAGTTCTTC. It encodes CASIYSGGAINEQFF. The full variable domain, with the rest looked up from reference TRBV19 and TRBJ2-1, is DGGITQSPKYLFRKEGQNVTLSCEQNLNHDAMYWYRQDPGQGLRLIYYSQIVNDFQKGDIAEGYSVSREKKESFPLTVTSAQKNPTAFYLCASIYSGGAINEQFFGPGTRLTVL.

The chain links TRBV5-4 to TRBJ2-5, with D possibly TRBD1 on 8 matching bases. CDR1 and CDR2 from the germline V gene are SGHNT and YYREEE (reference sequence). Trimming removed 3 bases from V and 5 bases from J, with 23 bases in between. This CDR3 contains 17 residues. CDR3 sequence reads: CASSSDSTGEGRETQYF. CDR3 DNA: TGTGCCAGCAGCTCGGATTCGACAGGGGAGGGTCGTGAGACCCAGTACTTC.

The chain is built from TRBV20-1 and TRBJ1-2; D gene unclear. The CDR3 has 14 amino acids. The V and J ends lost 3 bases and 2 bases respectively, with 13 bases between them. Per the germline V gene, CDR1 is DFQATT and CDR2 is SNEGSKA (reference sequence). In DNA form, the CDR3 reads TGCAGTGCTAGTTCCCGGTCATCGAACTATGGCTACACCTTC. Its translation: CSASSRSSNYGYTF.

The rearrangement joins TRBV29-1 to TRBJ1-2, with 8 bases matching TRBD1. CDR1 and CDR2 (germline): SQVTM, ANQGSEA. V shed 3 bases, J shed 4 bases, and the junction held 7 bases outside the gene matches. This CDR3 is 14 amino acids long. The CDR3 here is CSVDVQGASYGYTF. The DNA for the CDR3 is TGCAGCGTTGATGTGCAGGGGGCCAGCTATGGCTACACCTTC.

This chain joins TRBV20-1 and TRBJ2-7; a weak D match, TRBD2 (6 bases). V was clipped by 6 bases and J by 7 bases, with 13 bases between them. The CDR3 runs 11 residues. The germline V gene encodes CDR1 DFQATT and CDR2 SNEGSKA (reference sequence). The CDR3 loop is CSASSRGEQYF. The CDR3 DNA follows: TGCAGTGCGAGTAGTCGGGGGGAGCAGTACTTC.

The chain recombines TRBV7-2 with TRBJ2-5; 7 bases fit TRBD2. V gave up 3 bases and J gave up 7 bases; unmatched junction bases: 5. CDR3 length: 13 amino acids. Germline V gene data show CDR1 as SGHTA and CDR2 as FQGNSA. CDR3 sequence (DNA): TGTGCCAGCAGCTTGGGGACTACCGGGACCCAGTACTTC. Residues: CASSLGTTGTQYF. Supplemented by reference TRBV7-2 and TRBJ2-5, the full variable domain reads GAGVSQSPSNKVTEKGKDVELRCDPISGHTALYWYRQSLGQGLEFLIYFQGNSAPDKSGLPSDRFSAERTGGSVSTLTIQRTQQEDSAVYLCASSLGTTGTQYFGPGTRLLVL.

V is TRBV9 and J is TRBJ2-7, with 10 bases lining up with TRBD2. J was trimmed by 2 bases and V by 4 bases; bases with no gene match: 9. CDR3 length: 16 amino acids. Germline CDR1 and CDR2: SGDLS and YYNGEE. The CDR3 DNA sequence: TGTGCCAGCAGCCCTCAGTTAGCGGGAGGCCCCTACGAGCAGTACTTC. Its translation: CASSPQLAGGPYEQYF. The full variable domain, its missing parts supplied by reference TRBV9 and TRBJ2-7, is DSGVTQTPKHLITATGQRVTLRCSPRSGDLSVYWYQQSLDQGLQFLIQYYNGEERAKGNILERFSAQQFPDLHSELNLSSLELGDSALYFCASSPQLAGGPYEQYFGPGTRLTVT.

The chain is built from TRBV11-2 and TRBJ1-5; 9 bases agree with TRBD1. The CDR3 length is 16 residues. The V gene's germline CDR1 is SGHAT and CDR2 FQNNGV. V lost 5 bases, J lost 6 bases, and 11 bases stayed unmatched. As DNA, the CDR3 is TGTGCCAGCAGCCGATCGGGGGGGACAGGGCCTCAGCCCCAGCATTTT. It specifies CASSRSGGTGPQPQHF.

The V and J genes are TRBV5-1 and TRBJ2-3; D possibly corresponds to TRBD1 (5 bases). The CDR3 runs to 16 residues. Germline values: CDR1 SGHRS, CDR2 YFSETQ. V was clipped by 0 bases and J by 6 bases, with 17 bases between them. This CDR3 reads CASSLVASVGRDTQYF. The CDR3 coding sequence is TGCGCCAGCAGCTTGGTGGCTTCAGTGGGGCGGGATACGCAGTATTTT.

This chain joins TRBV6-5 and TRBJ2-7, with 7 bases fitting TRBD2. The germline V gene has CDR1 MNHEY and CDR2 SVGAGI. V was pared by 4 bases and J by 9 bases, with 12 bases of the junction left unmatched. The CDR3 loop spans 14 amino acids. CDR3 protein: CASSSRSPGEGQYF. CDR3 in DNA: TGTGCCAGCAGTTCACGGTCCCCGGGGGAGGGGCAGTACTTC.

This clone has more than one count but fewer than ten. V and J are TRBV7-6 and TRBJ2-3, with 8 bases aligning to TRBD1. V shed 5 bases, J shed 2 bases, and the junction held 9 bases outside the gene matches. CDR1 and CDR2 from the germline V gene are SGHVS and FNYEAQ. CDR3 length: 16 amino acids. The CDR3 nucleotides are TGTGCCAGCAGCCAAGCCGGGACAGGCCACACAGATACGCAGTATTTT. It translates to CASSQAGTGHTDTQYF.

The CDR3 spells CASSLSGVTGELFF. The CDR3, as DNA: TGCGCCAGCAGCTTGTCGGGGGTCACCGGGGAGCTGTTTTTT. The chain employs TRBV5-1 and TRBJ2-2; TRBD2 might be the D (6 bases). The CDR3 sequence is 14 residues long. Trimming left V 1 base short and J 4 bases short, with 8 bases between. Germline CDR1 and CDR2: SGHRS and YFSETQ.

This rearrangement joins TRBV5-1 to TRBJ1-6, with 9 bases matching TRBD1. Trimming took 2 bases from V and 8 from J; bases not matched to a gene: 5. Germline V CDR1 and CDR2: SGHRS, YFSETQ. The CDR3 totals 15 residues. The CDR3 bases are TGCGCCAGCAGCTTTGGGGGACAGGGCTATTCACCCCTCCACTTT. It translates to CASSFGGQGYSPLHF.

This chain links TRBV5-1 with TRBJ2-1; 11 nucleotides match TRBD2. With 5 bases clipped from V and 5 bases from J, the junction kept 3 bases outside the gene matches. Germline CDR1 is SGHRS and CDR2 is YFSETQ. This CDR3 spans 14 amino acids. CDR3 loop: CASRIAGGHNEQFF. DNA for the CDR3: TGCGCCAGCAGGATAGCGGGGGGGCACAATGAGCAGTTCTTC.

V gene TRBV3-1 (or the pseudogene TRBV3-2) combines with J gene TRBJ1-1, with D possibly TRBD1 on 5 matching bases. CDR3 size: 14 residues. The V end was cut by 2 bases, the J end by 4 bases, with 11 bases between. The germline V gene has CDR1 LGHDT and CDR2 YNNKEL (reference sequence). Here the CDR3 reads CASSQLGAATEAFF. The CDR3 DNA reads TGTGCCAGCAGCCAATTAGGGGCCGCCACTGAAGCTTTCTTT.

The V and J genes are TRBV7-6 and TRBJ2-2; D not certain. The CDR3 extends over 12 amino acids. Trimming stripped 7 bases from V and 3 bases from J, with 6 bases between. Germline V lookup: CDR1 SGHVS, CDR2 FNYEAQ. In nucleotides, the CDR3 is TGTGCCAGCACCCCCGACACCGGGGAGCTGTTTTTT. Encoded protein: CASTPDTGELFF.

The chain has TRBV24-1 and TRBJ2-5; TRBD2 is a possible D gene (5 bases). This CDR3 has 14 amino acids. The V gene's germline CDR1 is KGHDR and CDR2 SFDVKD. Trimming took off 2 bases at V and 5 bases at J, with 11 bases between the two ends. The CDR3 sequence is CATSDWRPWETQYF. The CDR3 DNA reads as TGTGCCACCAGTGATTGGAGGCCCTGGGAGACCCAGTACTTC.

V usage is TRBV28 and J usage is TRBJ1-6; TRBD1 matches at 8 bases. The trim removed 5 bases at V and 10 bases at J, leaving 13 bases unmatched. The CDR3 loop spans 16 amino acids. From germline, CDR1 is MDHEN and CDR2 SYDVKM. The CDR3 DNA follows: TGTGCCAGCAGTGCCCCTCGAACGGACAGGGACTCACCCCTCCACTTT. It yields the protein CASSAPRTDRDSPLHF.

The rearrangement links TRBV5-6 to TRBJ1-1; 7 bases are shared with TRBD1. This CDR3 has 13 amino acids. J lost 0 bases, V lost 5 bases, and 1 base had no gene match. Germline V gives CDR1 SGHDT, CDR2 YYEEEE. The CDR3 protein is CASRGTVNTEAFF. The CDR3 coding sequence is TGTGCCAGCAGAGGGACAGTGAACACTGAAGCTTTCTTT. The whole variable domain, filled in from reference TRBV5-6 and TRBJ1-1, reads DAGVTQSPTHLIKTRGQQVTLRCSPKSGHDTVSWYQQALGQGPQFIFQYYEEEERQRGNFPDRFSGHQFPNYSSELNVNALLLGDSALYLCASRGTVNTEAFFGQGTRLTVV.

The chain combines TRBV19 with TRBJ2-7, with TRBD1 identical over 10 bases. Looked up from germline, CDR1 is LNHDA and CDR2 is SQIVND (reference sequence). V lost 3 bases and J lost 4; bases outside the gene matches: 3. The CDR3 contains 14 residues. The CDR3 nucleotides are TGTGCCAGTAGTATCACGGACAGGGGGTACGAGCAGTACTTC. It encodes CASSITDRGYEQYF.

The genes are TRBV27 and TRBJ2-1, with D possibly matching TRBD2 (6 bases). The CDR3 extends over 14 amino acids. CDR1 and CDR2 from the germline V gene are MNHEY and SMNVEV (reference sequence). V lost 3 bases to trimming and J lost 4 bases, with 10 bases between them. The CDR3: CASSFVAAYNEQFF. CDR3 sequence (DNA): TGTGCCAGCAGTTTTGTAGCGGCTTACAATGAGCAGTTCTTC.

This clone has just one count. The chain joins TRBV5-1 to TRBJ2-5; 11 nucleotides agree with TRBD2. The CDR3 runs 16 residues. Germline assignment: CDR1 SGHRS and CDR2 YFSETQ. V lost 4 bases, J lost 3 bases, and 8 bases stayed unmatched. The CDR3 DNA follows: TGCGCCAGCAGCGAACCGGGACTAGCGGAGAAAGAGACCCAGTACTTC. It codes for CASSEPGLAEKETQYF.

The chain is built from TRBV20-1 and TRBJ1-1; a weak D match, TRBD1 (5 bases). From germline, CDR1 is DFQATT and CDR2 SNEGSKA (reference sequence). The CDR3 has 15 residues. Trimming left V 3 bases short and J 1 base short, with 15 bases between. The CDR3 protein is CSASRADRENTEAFF. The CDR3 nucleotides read TGCAGTGCTAGTAGAGCCGACAGAGAGAACACTGAAGCTTTCTTT.

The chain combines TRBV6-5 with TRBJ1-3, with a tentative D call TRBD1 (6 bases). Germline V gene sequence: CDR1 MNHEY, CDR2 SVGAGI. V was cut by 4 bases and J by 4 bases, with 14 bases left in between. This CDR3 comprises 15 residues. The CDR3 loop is CASSFSGALGNTIYF. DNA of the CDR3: TGTGCCAGCAGTTTTTCAGGGGCTCTAGGAAACACCATATATTTT.

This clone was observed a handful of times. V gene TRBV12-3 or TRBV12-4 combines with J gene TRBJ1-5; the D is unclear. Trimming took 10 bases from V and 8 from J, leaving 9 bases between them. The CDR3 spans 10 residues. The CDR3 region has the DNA TGTGCCACCAAAAAAAAGCCCCAGCATTTT. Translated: CATKKKPQHF.

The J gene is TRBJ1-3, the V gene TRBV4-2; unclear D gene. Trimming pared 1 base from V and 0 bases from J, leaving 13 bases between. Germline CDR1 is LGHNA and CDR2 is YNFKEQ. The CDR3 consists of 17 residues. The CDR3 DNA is TGTGCCAGCAGCCAAGTAAACCGGAGAGACTCTGGAAACACCATATATTTT. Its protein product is CASSQVNRRDSGNTIYF.

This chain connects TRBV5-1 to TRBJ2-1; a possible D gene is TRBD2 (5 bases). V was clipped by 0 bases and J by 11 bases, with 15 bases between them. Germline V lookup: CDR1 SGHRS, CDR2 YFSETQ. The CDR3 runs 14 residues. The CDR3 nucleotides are TGCGCCAGCAGCTTGGACAACTACTCGGGGAAGCAGTTCTTC. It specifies CASSLDNYSGKQFF.

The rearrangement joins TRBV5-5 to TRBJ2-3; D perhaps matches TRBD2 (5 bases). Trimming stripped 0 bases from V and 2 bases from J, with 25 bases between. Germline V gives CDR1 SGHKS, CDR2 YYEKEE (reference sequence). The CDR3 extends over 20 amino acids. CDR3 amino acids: CASSLVISQPLGSHTDTQYF. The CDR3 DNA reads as TGTGCCAGCAGCTTGGTGATCAGTCAGCCCCTGGGGAGCCACACAGATACGCAGTATTTT.

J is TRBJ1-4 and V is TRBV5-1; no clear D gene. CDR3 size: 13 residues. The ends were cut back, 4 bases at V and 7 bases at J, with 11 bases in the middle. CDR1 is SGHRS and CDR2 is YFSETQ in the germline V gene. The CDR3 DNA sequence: TGCGCCAGCAGCGCGGCCGGGGTTGAAAAACTGTTTTTT. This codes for CASSAAGVEKLFF. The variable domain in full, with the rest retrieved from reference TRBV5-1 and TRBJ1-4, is KAGVTQTPRYLIKTRGQQVTLSCSPISGHRSVSWYQQTPGQGLQFLFEYFSETQRNKGNFPGRFSGRQFSNSRSEMNVSTLELGDSALYLCASSAAGVEKLFFGSGTQLSVL.